This T cell receptor (beta chain) appears in the sequencing data of a study of blood T cell repertoires in COVID-19. Study-level information: The United States, Italy and Spain were the sources of the acute and convalescent COVID-19 samples.

Source study methods: The authors estimated nucleated cell counts from reference gene primer amplification. Generated by immunoSEQ multiplex PCR, the TCRdb table keeps only in-frame clones and is missing some. V and J calls plus clone size are reproduced from that table; the DNA served to infer D and trimming. The sample has over 75,000 clones, roughly 80% seen once. The CDR3 length is 14 residues. Trimming left V 2 bases short and J 4 bases short, with 9 bases between. Germline V gives CDR1 MNHEY, CDR2 SVGAGI. The receptor was derived from a human donor in a cohort sampled during active COVID-19. Sequencing input: peripheral blood. V and J are TRBV6-5 and TRBJ2-1, with D possibly being TRBD1 (6 bases). CDR3 loop: CASSYRTEYNEQFF. In DNA form, the CDR3 reads TGTGCCAGCAGTTACCGGACAGAGTACAATGAGCAGTTCTTC.